This T cell receptor beta chain was obtained from a study of blood T cell repertoires in COVID-19. Study-level information: Sources were T cells, B-cell-depleted T cells, or PBMCs; the material itself was cDNA or gDNA.

The assay was immunoSEQ multiplex PCR, and TCRdb's table has in-frame clones only and misses some. The sample records fewer than 250,000 clones, over 80% being singletons. V lost 6 bases to trimming and J lost 10 bases; unmatched junction nucleotides: 9. Per the germline V gene, CDR1 is MNHEY and CDR2 is SVGAGI. The CDR3 sequence is 14 residues long. Those enrolled, adults aged 18 to 89 years, came from under 25 US areas. Participants' own reports of clinical history determined their cohort assignment. The chain recombines TRBV6-5 with TRBJ1-6; 7 nucleotides match TRBD1. This TCR derives from a middle-aged woman who had recovered from COVID-19. The sequenced sample consisted of PBMCs or T cells enriched from blood (not recorded which). CDR3: CASRTGSVGSPLHF. The CDR3 DNA is TGTGCCAGCAGGACAGGGTCTGTCGGCTCACCCCTCCACTTT.